Only a few counts were recorded for the clone carrying this T cell receptor beta chain. Its antigen is not known. The data stem from a study of vaccination effects on CD4 cells after COVID-19. Antigen-specific CD4+ T cells were first expanded with viral peptide pools by the ViraFEST assay and only then sequenced. A roughly 10-day culture period preceded the isolation of CD4+ T cells. The person had PCR-confirmed SARS-CoV-2 infection between March and December 2020. Around 2.2 million PBMC per well received 10 IU/ml IL-2 and around 11 ug/ml peptides in culture. The negative control culture condition consisted of an HIV-1 Nef peptide pool. The V and J ends lost 0 bases and 1 base respectively, with 12 bases between them. CDR3 length: 16 amino acids. Germline loops: CDR1 LGHDT, CDR2 YNNKEL (reference sequence). Sequencing used immunoSEQ multiplex PCR; TCRdb keeps in-frame clones, though not all of them. The data hold tens of thousands of clones, with roughly three quarters observed a single time.

This sequence originates from a human donor who had a prior SARS-CoV-2 infection. The material sequenced was CD4+ T cells from PBMCs cultured with HIV peptides, taken before COVID-19 vaccination. The subset is: HIV-1 Nef peptide pool negative control/reference culture. The chain combines TRBV3-1 (or the pseudogene TRBV3-2) with TRBJ1-1; a possible D gene is TRBD1 (5 bases). Here the CDR3 reads CASSQDIGGANTEAFF. The DNA for the CDR3 is TGTGCCAGCAGCCAAGATATTGGGGGTGCGAACACTGAAGCTTTCTTT.